A single sample is the source of the 8 T cell receptor beta chains below, sequenced in a study of T cells in Graves' hyperthyroidism and ophthalmopathy. TCR beta CDR3 regions were amplified from RNA transcripts. HTBI primers drove first-round RT-PCR of the TCR CDR3. TCRdb reanalysed the multiplex PCR reads using MiXCR and keeps one entry per CDR3 protein. This sample carries about 200,000 distinct CDR3 sequences, about 18% of them seen once, and the ten largest clones take around 43%. Input material: blood. The receptors stem from a man aged 40-50 years with Graves' hyperthyroidism.

This clonotype has only a few counts. V is TRBV5-4 and J is TRBJ2-5; D is tentatively TRBD1 or TRBD2 (5 bases each). V was pared by 4 bases and J by 5 bases, with 15 bases between. Germline V gives CDR1 SGHNT, CDR2 YYREEE (reference sequence). The CDR3 is made up of 14 amino acids. The CDR3: CASSPGSGAETQYF. CDR3 DNA sequence: TGTGCCAGCAGCCCGGGGAGTGGGGCGGAGACCCAGTACTTC.

This clonotype was seen ten or more times. The chain recombines TRBV20-1 with TRBJ2-1; TRBD2 matches 7 bases. Trimming removed 3 bases from V and 8 bases from J; junction bases left unmatched: 7. CDR1 is DFQATT and CDR2 is SNEGSKA in the germline V gene (reference sequence). This CDR3 has 13 residues. The CDR3: CSARTPGRDEQFF. CDR3 in DNA: TGCAGTGCTAGGACCCCGGGGAGGGATGAGCAGTTCTTC.

This clonotype was seen repeatedly, ten times or more. This chain joins TRBV10-3 and TRBJ1-6; 9 nucleotides align to TRBD1. With 4 bases clipped from V and 6 bases from J, the junction kept 4 bases outside the gene matches. The germline V gene encodes CDR1 ENHRY and CDR2 SYGVKD. The CDR3 loop spans 15 amino acids. The CDR3 coding sequence is TGTGCCATCAGTGGGGACAGGGTACTTAATTCACCCCTCCACTTT. Amino acid sequence: CAISGDRVLNSPLHF.

In its sample, this clonotype was seen many times. The chain carries TRBV29-1 and TRBJ2-7, with 9 positions matching TRBD1. Germline V lookup: CDR1 SQVTM, CDR2 ANQGSEA. The CDR3 is 13 residues long. Unmatched junction bases numbered 6, after V lost 6 bases and J lost 3 bases. CDR3 protein: CSVLDRGIYEQYF. DNA of the CDR3: TGCAGCGTGCTGGACAGGGGTATCTACGAGCAGTACTTC.

This clonotype was detected a few times. The chain joins TRBV6-2 or TRBV6-3 to TRBJ2-2; possible D gene TRBD1, 5 bases. This CDR3 is built from 16 residues. V was clipped by 0 bases and J by 3 bases, with 11 bases between them. Germline V gene lookup returns CDR1 MNHEY and CDR2 SVGEGT. Here the CDR3 DNA reads TGTGCCAGCAGTTACTCGGCAGGACACGACACCGGGGAGCTGTTTTTT. It yields the protein CASSYSAGHDTGELFF.

This sequence joins TRBV5-5 and TRBJ1-1; a possible D gene is TRBD1 (5 bases). V lost 6 bases and J 6 bases, leaving 18 bases between the germline ends. CDR3 length: 14 residues. Germline lookup yields CDR1 SGHKS and CDR2 YYEKEE (reference sequence). The CDR3 nucleotides are TGTGCCAGCACCGTGCGGGGGTTTGTCGCTGAAGCTTTCTTT. Its translation is CASTVRGFVAEAFF.

The V gene is TRBV12-3 or TRBV12-4, the J gene TRBJ2-5, with TRBD1 matching over 7 bases. The CDR3 is made up of 14 amino acids. V lost 5 bases to trimming and J lost 0 bases; unmatched junction nucleotides: 3. CDR3 DNA: TGTGCCAGCAGTAAGGGACAGTACCAAGAGACCCAGTACTTC. This gives the protein CASSKGQYQETQYF.

About this clonotype itself: This sequence may be a read error, since a much larger clone differs from it by one base. The chain uses TRBV3-1 and TRBJ1-2, with D unresolved. Germline-derived CDR1 and CDR2 are LGHDT and YNNKEL (reference sequence). This CDR3 contains 15 residues. The chain's CDR3 is CASSQVLTDHYGFTF. The CDR3 DNA reads TGTGCCAGCAGCCAAGTTCTTACAGACCACTATGGCTTCACCTTC.